This TCR beta chain was identified in a study of siplizumab effects on memory and regulatory T cells. CDR3 size: 16 residues. Germline V gives CDR1 MNHNY, CDR2 SVGAGI (reference sequence). The V and J ends lost 2 bases and 2 bases, in that order; junction bases with no gene match: 5. Sequencing used immunoSEQ multiplex PCR; TCRdb keeps in-frame clones, though not all of them. The sample records 100,000 to 120,000 clones, 92% being singletons. Concerning this clone itself: What it binds is not known.

Findings of the study overall: About 80-97% of proliferating CD4+ or CD8+ clones had no assignable naive or memory phenotype. Siplizumab significantly brought down the alloreactive sequences that trace back to unstimulated CD4+ memory cells. Among mappable alloreactive CD4+ clones, the Treg-derived fraction averaged around 66% with siplizumab versus under 30% in controls. Contribution to the alloresponse seemed major for naive T cells, which also seemed more diverse than memory cells.

Sequenced input: CD4+ T cells sorted from blood. The J gene is TRBJ2-3, the V gene TRBV6-6, with TRBD2 matching over 9 bases. The sequence was obtained from a human donor in good health. CDR3 nucleotides: TGTGCCAGCAGTTACACGGCGGGAGGGTTCACAGATACGCAGTATTTT. Its translation: CASSYTAGGFTDTQYF.